This TCR beta chain is drawn from a study of breast tumors, draining lymph nodes, adjacent tissues. Notes on the study in general: The lymph node origin of tumor T cells was framed as consistent with a hypothesis, not demonstrated. Tumor repertoires ranked between lymph nodes and nontumor tissue in diversity, with V and J gene preferences.

Per the germline V gene, CDR1 is SGHTA and CDR2 is FQGTGA. This CDR3 has 16 residues. Trimming removed 0 bases at V and 4 bases at J, with 14 bases between. This clonotype was picked up many times. Its target is not known. In TCRdb, the multiplex PCR reads were re-called with MiXCR into one record per CDR3 protein. The sample includes 200,000 to 250,000 distinct CDR3 sequences, nearly 35% of them seen just once. Breast cancer patients provided tissue from their axillary draining lymph nodes. The V gene is TRBV7-3, the J gene TRBJ2-3; D is ambiguous. Sequencing was carried out using axillary lymph node tissue. This TCR was sampled from a female donor with breast cancer. Some clones in this sample may be carry-over from other donors' samples. This chain's CDR3 is CASSLTPRVGSDTQYF. CDR3 sequence (DNA): TGTGCCAGCAGCTTAACCCCTAGGGTGGGCTCAGATACGCAGTATTTT.